This entry features one T cell receptor (beta chain) sequence. The CDR3 consists of 14 residues. Extraction and reverse transcription of RNA yielded cDNA as the sequencing template. Here immunoSEQ multiplex PCR was the method, and the copy in TCRdb shows in-frame clones only, minus some. The sample yields tens of thousands of clones, around 96% seen once. The entry originates in a study of CD8+ T cells in alopecia areata. The rearrangement joins TRBV21-1 to TRBJ1-2. TRBV21-1 has pseudogene status. The clonotype originates from a human donor with alopecia areata. The sample was CD8+ T cells sorted from blood, taken at week 0. The CDR3 sequence: CASSKKAISYGYTF. CDR3 in DNA: TGTGCCAGCAGCAAAAAAGCCATTAGCTATGGCTACACCTTC.